This record looks at one T cell receptor beta chain sequence and its context. This sample stems from a study of shared T cell receptors in the human thymus. V shed 1 base and J 5 bases; nucleotides not matched to a gene: 8. Per the germline V gene, CDR1 is LGHNA and CDR2 is YSLEER. This CDR3 is built from 15 residues. Libraries were prepared by immunoSEQ multiplex PCR; TCRdb keeps only in-frame clonotypes and omits some of them. The table includes about 500,000 clones, 75% to 80% detected once. These data were also reused for a study on human thymus T cells. From that study: Thymic samples were excised during corrective heart operations.

The chain couples TRBV4-3 to TRBJ2-7, with TRBD2 matching over 7 bases. This clonotype originated in a boy under two years old with a congenital heart defect. Specimen: thymocytes. CDR3: CASSQGKGGTHEQYF. As DNA, the CDR3 is TGCGCCAGCAGCCAAGGGAAGGGAGGGACCCACGAGCAGTACTTC.